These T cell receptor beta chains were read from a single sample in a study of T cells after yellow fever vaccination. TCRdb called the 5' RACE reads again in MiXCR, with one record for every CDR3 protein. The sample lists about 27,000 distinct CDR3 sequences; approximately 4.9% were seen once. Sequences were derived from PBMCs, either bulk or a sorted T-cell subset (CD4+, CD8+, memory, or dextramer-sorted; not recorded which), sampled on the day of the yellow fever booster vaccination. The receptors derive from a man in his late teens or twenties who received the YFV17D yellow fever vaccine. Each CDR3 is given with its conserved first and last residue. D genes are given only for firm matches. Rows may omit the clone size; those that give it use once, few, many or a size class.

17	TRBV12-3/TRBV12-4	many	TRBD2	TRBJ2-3	TGTGCCAGCACCCGACTAGCGGGGGTCCATCTCACAGATACGCAGTATTTT	CASTRLAGVHLTDTQYF
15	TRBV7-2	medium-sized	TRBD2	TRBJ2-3	TGTGCCAGCAGCCCGGGGGGGCCCCTCACAGATACGCAGTATTTT	CASSPGGPLTDTQYF
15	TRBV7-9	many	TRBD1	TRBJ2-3	TGTGCCAGCAGCTCGGACAGGGCTGGCACAGATACGCAGTATTTT	CASSSDRAGTDTQYF
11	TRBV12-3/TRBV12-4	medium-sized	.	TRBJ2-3	TGTGCCAGCAGTTTAACAGATACGCAGTATTTT	CASSLTDTQYF
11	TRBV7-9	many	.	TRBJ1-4	TGTGCCAGCAGCTGGAGGGGGAAACTGTTTTTT	CASSWRGKLFF
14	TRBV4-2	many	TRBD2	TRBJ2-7	TGTGCCAGCAGCCAAAAAGGACTAGCGGACGAGCAGTACTTC	CASSQKGLADEQYF
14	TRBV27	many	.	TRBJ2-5	TGTGCCAGCAGTTTATCCCGCAGGGAAGAGACCCAGTACTTC	CASSLSRREETQYF
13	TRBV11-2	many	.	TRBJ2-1	TGTGCCAGCAGCGGAATCAGGGGAAATGAGCAGTTCTTC	CASSGIRGNEQFF
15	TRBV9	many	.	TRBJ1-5	TGTGCCAGCAGCTCGGGGGAACATCCCGATCAGCCCCAGCATTTT	CASSSGEHPDQPQHF
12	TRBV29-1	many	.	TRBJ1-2	TGCAGCGTGGGGGACGGTAACTATGGCTACACCTTC	CSVGDGNYGYTF
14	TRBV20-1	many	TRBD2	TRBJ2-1	TGCAGTGCTAGTGTAGCGGGGGGGATTAATGAGCAGTTCTTC	CSASVAGGINEQFF
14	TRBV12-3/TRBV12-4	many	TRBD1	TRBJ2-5	TGTGCCAGCAACCGGGACAGGTACCAAGAGACCCAGTACTTC	CASNRDRYQETQYF
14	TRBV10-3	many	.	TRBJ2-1	TGTGCCATCAGTGAGGGGGACACCTACAATGAGCAGTTCTTC	CAISEGDTYNEQFF
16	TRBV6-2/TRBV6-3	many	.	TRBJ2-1	TGTGCCAGCAGTTACCTTTCGGCCCGCTACTACAATGAGCAGTTCTTC	CASSYLSARYYNEQFF
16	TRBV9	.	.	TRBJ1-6	TGTGCCAGCAGCGTATCACCAGACAGCGACGTAACACCCCTCCACTTT	CASSVSPDSDVTPLHF
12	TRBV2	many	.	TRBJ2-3	TGTGCCAGCAGTGAACGGGATGCTACGCAGTATTTT	CASSERDATQYF
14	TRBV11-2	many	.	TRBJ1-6	TGTGCCAGCAGCTTGAGGTCCGGGGTCTCACCCCTCCACTTT	CASSLRSGVSPLHF
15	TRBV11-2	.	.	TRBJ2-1	TGTGCCAGCAGCTCCCGGCCGAGCTCCTACAATGAGCAGTTCTTC	CASSSRPSSYNEQFF
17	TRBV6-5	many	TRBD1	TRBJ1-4	TGTGCCAGCAGTTATGGGACAGCGTACGCTGGGGGGGAAAAACTGTTTTTT	CASSYGTAYAGGEKLFF
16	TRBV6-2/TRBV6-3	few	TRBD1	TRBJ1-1	TGTGCCAGCAGTTACGACCTGACAGGGGAGGCCACTGAAGCTTTCTTT	CASSYDLTGEATEAFF
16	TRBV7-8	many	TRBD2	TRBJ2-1	TGTGCCAGCAGCGTACTAGCGGGGGTCGACAGGAATGAGCAGTTCTTC	CASSVLAGVDRNEQFF
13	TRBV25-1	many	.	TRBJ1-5	TGTGCCAGCAGTGCGGCAGCCAATCAGCCCCAGCATTTT	CASSAAANQPQHF
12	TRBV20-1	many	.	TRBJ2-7	TGCAGTGCTAGAGGGACAGCAAGCGAGCAGTACTTC	CSARGTASEQYF
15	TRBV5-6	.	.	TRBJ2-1	TGTGCCAGCAGCTTGGGGGCGGGGCCCTCAGGGGAGCAGTTCTTC	CASSLGAGPSGEQFF
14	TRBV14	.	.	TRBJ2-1	TGTGCCAGCAGCCCCCGGGTGGGGGGTAATGAGCAGTTCTTC	CASSPRVGGNEQFF
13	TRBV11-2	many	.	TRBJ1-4	TGTGCCAGCAGCCTCGGACAGAATGAAAAACTGTTTTTT	CASSLGQNEKLFF
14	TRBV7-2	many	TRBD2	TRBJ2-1	TGTGCCAGCAGTAGGAGCGGGGCCTACAATGAGCAGTTCTTC	CASSRSGAYNEQFF
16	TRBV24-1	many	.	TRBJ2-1	TGTGCCACCAGTGACAGCGACAGCGGCCCCCACAATGAGCAGTTCTTC	CATSDSDSGPHNEQFF
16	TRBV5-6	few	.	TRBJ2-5	TGTGCCAGCAGCTTTTGGGGGCCGAACTTCCAAGAGACCCAGTACTTC	CASSFWGPNFQETQYF
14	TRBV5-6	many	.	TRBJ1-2	TGTGCCAGCAGCTTACAGGATACTAACTATGGCTACACCTTC	CASSLQDTNYGYTF
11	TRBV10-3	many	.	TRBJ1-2	TGTGCCATCTCGACAGGCTATGGCTACACCTTC	CAISTGYGYTF
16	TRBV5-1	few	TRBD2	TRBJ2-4	TGCGCCAGCAGCCGGACTAGCGGGGGGTCCCAAAACATTCAGTACTTC	CASSRTSGGSQNIQYF
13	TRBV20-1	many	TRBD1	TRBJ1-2	TGCAGTGCTATCGAGACAGGGCGCTATGGCTACACCTTC	CSAIETGRYGYTF
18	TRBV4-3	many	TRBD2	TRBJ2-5	TGCGCCAGCAGCCGAGAGAGGGTGGCTAGCGGGGAGGGAGAGACCCAGTACTTC	CASSRERVASGEGETQYF
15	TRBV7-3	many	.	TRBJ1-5	TGTGCCAGCAGCCCCGGACGCGGAGTAGGGCAGCCCCAGCATTTT	CASSPGRGVGQPQHF
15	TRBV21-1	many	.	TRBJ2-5	TGTGCCAGCAGACCGGGACTAGCGAGGGAAGAGACCCAGTACTTC	CASRPGLAREETQYF
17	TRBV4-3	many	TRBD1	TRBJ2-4	TGCGCCAGCAGCCAAGAGCCGGGACAGGCCGCGCGGAACATTCAGTACTTC	CASSQEPGQAARNIQYF
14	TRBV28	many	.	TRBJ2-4	TGTGCCAGCAGTTTCTCGGGTTGGGGAAACATTCAGTACTTC	CASSFSGWGNIQYF
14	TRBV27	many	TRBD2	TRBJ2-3	TGTGCCAGCAGGCTAGCGGGGGGGATAGATACGCAGTATTTT	CASRLAGGIDTQYF
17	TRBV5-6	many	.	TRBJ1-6	TGTGCCAGCAGCTTTGGGTATGGGGGAGGTTGGAATTCACCCCTCCACTTT	CASSFGYGGGWNSPLHF
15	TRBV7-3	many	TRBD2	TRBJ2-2	TGTGCCAGCAGCCTGGGACCCCTGGGACTAGGGGAGCTGTTTTTT	CASSLGPLGLGELFF
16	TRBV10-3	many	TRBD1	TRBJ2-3	TGTGCCATCAGTGCATCCCCGGGACAGGGAACAGATACGCAGTATTTT	CAISASPGQGTDTQYF
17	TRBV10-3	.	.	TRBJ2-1	TGTGCCATCAGTGTAACCCCCAGCGGAAGCTCCTACAATGAGCAGTTCTTC	CAISVTPSGSSYNEQFF
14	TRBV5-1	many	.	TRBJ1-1	TGCGCCAGCAGCTTAGACCTATCGGGCACTGAAGCTTTCTTT	CASSLDLSGTEAFF
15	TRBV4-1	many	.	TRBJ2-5	TGCGCCAGCAGCCAATCCGGGGCAGGGCTTGAGACCCAGTACTTC	CASSQSGAGLETQYF
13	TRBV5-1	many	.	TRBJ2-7	TGCGCCAGCAGCTTGACGAACGGGGGCGAGCAGTACTTC	CASSLTNGGEQYF
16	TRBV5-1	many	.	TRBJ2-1	TGCGCCAGCAGCTTGGGGGCGACAGCTCGGTGGAGTGAGCAGTTCTTC	CASSLGATARWSEQFF
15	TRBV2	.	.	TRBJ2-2	TGTGCCAGCAGTGTGGGCCGGATGAACACCGGGGAGCTGTTTTTT	CASSVGRMNTGELFF
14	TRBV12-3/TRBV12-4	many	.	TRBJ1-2	TGTGCCAGCAGTCGTCGGACAGCTAACTATGGCTACACCTTC	CASSRRTANYGYTF
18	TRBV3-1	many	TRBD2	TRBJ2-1	TGTGCCAGCAGCACCCGACTAGCGGGGGGCATCATCTACAATGAGCAGTTCTTC	CASSTRLAGGIIYNEQFF
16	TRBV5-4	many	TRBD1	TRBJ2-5	TGTGCCAGCAGCCAGGGACAGGGTAGGGGTCAAGAGACCCAGTACTTC	CASSQGQGRGQETQYF
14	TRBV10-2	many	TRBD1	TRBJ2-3	TGCGCCAGCACGGCGACAGGGGGCACAGATACGCAGTATTTT	CASTATGGTDTQYF
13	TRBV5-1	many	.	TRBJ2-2	TGCGCCAGCAGCTTAGATAGGGCCGGGGAGCTGTTTTTT	CASSLDRAGELFF
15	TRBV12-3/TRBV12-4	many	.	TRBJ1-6	TGTGCCAGCAGTTTACGGGGGTGGAATAATTCACCCCTCCACTTT	CASSLRGWNNSPLHF
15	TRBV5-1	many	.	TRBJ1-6	TGCGCCAGCAGCTTGGACCGGGCCCATAATTCACCCCTCCACTTT	CASSLDRAHNSPLHF